This T cell receptor beta chain was sequenced during a study of cytomegalovirus exposure and HLA in healthy donors (dated by TCRdb to between 2016 and 2019). Some background on the complete study: An earlier analysis of approximately 640 of the donors reported 250 to 300 Gb of sequence data and 117 million unique TCR beta sequences from 150 million to 200 million T cells. Using immunosequencing, the study profiled T cell repertoires from 666 subjects and related those repertoires to cytomegalovirus serostatus. Among around 400 genotyped donors of the cohort, an average of approximately 220,000 unique TCR beta nucleotide sequences was sequenced per donor, of which about 19% were non-productive. Four to six DR-DQ haplotypes were handled as single units for association and clustering, since linkage in the cohort was strong. To predict cytomegalovirus infection status, the study brought together high-throughput TCR immunosequencing, statistical association of individual TCRs with disease status, and machine learning. An early release covering 550 to 650 HLA-typed donors comprised roughly 300 gigabases of sequencing data and approximately 85 million unique TCR sequences. Of the roughly 410 genotyped donors, more than 75% were placed in the genetic ancestry cluster associated with self-reported Caucasian donors. The study aimed to test whether cataloging public T cell receptors could reveal signatures of past pathogen exposure. In the later analysis, no new phenotypic data were used to find candidate immune exposures; instead, reliance was placed on TCR beta sequences and their occurrence across donors. Both class I and class II loci were covered by HLA typing, at four-digit resolution. Donor age, sex, ethnicity and CMV serostatus were compiled together with the repertoire data. In a later genetic analysis, genome-wide SNP genotypes for about three fifths of the 666 donors were used, and that subset was treated as a discovery cohort. Every discovery cohort repertoire had been produced on one sequencing platform. Along with the approximately 620-subject first cohort, a separate validation cohort of over a hundred different subjects was used. An earlier analysis of approximately 640 of the donors applied high-throughput TCR beta sequencing to assess whether each TCR beta V gene segment acted as functional or pseudogenic. Typing coverage differed by locus: A, B, C, DRB1 and DQB1 were typed in about 629-640 donors, DQA1 in 522, DPA1 in 600 to 610, and DPB1 in roughly 470. To study patterns of TCR occurrence, a later analysis re-analyzed previously published TCR beta repertoires from 600 to 750 donors and added high-resolution HLA genotyping.

The CDR3 starts with the cysteine, ends with the phenylalanine, and has 16 residues. Only the CDR3 portion is preserved as DNA: 48 bases, with reading frame beginning at the first base. Ends trimmed: V by 4 bases, J by 7 bases; bases unmatched to a gene: 12. Looking up the germline V gene yields CDR1 SQVTM and CDR2 ANQGSEA. Libraries were prepared through the immunoSEQ multiplex PCR assay. The multiplex PCR relied on a mix of 60 forward primers for TCR Vbeta segments and 13 reverse primers for TCR Jbeta segments. Amplification of the CDR3 region of rearranged TCR beta genes was performed with a multiplex PCR assay on genomic DNA. The amplified TCR beta libraries were sequenced on the Illumina HiSeq System as 87-base-pair reads. On the authors' methods: A later analysis tallied 75 million to 85 million unique TCR beta chains across the 666 repertoires, and about 12 million of those chains were shared by two or more donors. Raw reads were error-corrected and collapsed into unique sequences with a nearest-neighbor algorithm that merged closely related sequences to remove PCR and sequencing errors. Alignment of CDR3 sequences to IMGT reference sequences was used to assign V, D and J gene segments. For a sequence to be retained, a match of at least six nucleotides to both a V gene segment and a J gene segment was required. Rearrangements were called productive when the CDR3 lacked stop codons and stayed in frame with V and J; all others were non-productive. Following IMGT convention, CDR3 was defined as the stretch from the second conserved V-encoded cysteine to the conserved J-encoded phenylalanine. In an earlier analysis of around 640 of the donors, sequences lacking an unambiguous match to a single V gene segment were excluded. An earlier analysis of 500 to 600 of the donors classified V segments as functional when productive rearrangements were above 56.7% and as segregating when the standard deviation between donors was above 5%. To diagnose cytomegalovirus status from the catalog of TCR beta chain sequences, a statistical classification framework was built. V and J gene assignment, in a later analysis, came from comparing TCR nucleotide sequences with IMGT/GENE-DB human TR gene sequences. In a later analysis, CDR3 sequences and most-parsimonious VDJ recombination scenarios were assigned using the TCRdist pipeline. In a later analysis, every TCR beta chain was defined by the combination of its CDR3 amino acid sequence and its V-gene family, and reads without a unique V-gene family were dropped. In a later analysis, several hundred highly shared, low-generation-probability nucleotide sequences were removed to address suspected cross-contamination and a sequencing artifact. In a later analysis, a clonal expansion index for each public chain was calculated from normalized within-repertoire ranks of inferred template counts. In a later analysis, generation probabilities were computed using a VDJ recombination model fitted to out-of-frame rearrangements, and the results were checked against IGoR. In a later analysis, hypergeometric tests were used to score TCR-TCR, TCR-HLA and TCR-CMV co-occurrence, with a repertoire-size bias correction applied to TCR pairs. A later analysis estimated false discovery rates by permuting HLA or CMV assignments 20 times. In a later analysis, co-occurring TCRs were grouped with DBSCAN, and TCRdist sequence similarity was added when clustering was performed within HLA-allele-positive subsets. For co-occurrence clustering, repertoires with fewer than 30,000 or more than 120,000 public chains were excluded, along with a handful of repertoires with anomalous nucleotide sharing. The table was pulled from immuneACCESS by TCRdb, which kept in-frame rearrangements only. Such tables lose some clones; where checked, under half of the loss comes from unresolved V genes, and the rest has no known cause. Clonal size and the V and J genes are those of that table, whereas D and trimming came from the DNA. This sample holds about 94,000 clones; over 65% were observed only once. Of the sample, around a tenth falls within the top ten clones.

In total, 630 or so healthy bone marrow donors made up the cohort. At the time of sampling, all cohort members were nominally healthy, though unrecorded immune exposures were likely present. Of the 600 or so cohort members, more than 250 had a positive CMV serostatus and 350 to 450 had a negative one, while no CMV serostatus was recorded for the donor. A peripheral blood sample was collected from each donor, and TCR beta sequencing was performed on peripheral blood mononuclear cells. The Qiagen DNeasy Blood Extraction Kit was used to extract genomic DNA from the blood cell samples. This clone has a single count. No cognate antigen has been identified for it. No quality values exist for individual bases; no much larger clone is one base distant. The full study reports these points: Some IMGT-functional V segments, including TRBV6-2 and TRBV6-3, could not be told apart with the 87-base-pair reads, so those segments were excluded. Cytomegalovirus status was reported to be diagnosed by the classifier with high specificity and sensitivity in both the original and validation cohorts. At a false discovery rate of 0.05, a later analysis linked roughly 17,000 TCR beta sequences to specific HLA alleles. A later genetic analysis reported fewer N-insertions in productive TCRs among donors in an Asian-associated ancestry cluster than the roughly 690-donor mean. In a later analysis, several top co-occurrence clusters were reported to appear linked to parvovirus B19, influenza, CMV and Epstein-Barr virus. In an earlier analysis of several hundred of the donors, most TCR beta V segments were observed in productive rearrangements about 87% or about 30% of the time, broadly matching IMGT annotations. Correlated functional status among segregating V segments might reflect linkage disequilibrium, but an unknown experimental factor could not be ruled out. According to a later analysis, most CMV-associated TCR beta chains appeared to be HLA-restricted, and the HLA associations seemed to be driven largely by CMV exposure. The authors suggested that the approach could potentially be generalized to other disease states and immunological phenotypes. While some public TCRs were present in many individuals, most TCR sequences turned up only very rarely across donors. Compared with equally common non-associated chains, HLA-associated TCR beta chains in a later analysis were more clonally expanded and had lower generation probabilities. A further reported finding was that TCR beta sequences accurately predicted the HLA-A and HLA-B alleles for most subjects in the first cohort. A total of around 150 TCR beta chains were listed by the study as associated with cytomegalovirus. In a later genetic analysis, a missense DCLRE1C variant was associated with V-gene and J-gene trimming of TCR beta chains, and the association was replicated in an independent cohort. Because HLA typing was unavailable for some donors at each locus, only the typed subset was used in association tests. This cohort had only TCR beta chains sequenced, and the lack of alpha or paired-chain data limited which features could be detected. A few of the identified cytomegalovirus-associated TCR beta chains were confirmed in vitro to be specific for cytomegalovirus antigens. Presence/absence analyses assumed roughly uniform sequencing depth across donors, an assumption that may not hold. Strong co-occurrence of HLA alleles, especially DR and DQ, made assigning TCR associations to individual alleles difficult. For the cohort, immune exposure information was limited to CMV serostatus. Because counts were too low, roughly 17 rarely observed V segments, including chromosome 9 orphons, were left out of the earlier analysis of about 620 of the donors. The sequencing pipeline was judged likely to have produced a cluster of highly shared sequence variants as a technical artifact. In a later analysis, TCR association rates were found to vary across HLA loci, with the most associated TCRs seen for DRB1 alleles and the fewest for HLA-C alleles.

The chain employs TRBV29-1 and TRBJ2-3, with 12 central nucleotides matching TRBD2. Material: PBMCs. The TCR sequence derives from a human donor in good health. The nucleotides read TGCAGCGTTGCAATTCTAGCGGGGGGGCGGGAAAATACGCAGTATTTT. Translated, this is CSVAILAGGRENTQYF.